Below, 22 T cell receptor beta chains from the same sample are listed, as sequenced in a study of blood T cell repertoires in COVID-19. Sequencing was performed with immunoSEQ multiplex PCR; in TCRdb, only in-frame clones are kept and a portion is missing. This table has just under 40,000 clones, about four fifths appearing once. Specimen: peripheral blood. The receptors were gathered from a man between 65 and 85 years old with acute or convalescent COVID-19.

The chain uses TRBV21-1 and TRBJ2-7; the table's D call, TRBD2, has no DNA check behind it. TRBV21-1 is listed as a pseudogene. CDR3 size: 16 residues. The CDR3, as DNA: TGTGCCAGCAGCAAAGCACTGGGACTAGCGGGAGTACGGCAGTACTTC. Protein product: CASSKALGLAGVRQYF.

DNA for the CDR3: TGCGCCAGCAGCTTAGGACAGAACTATGGCTACACCTTC. Translation gives CASSLGQNYGYTF. This rearrangement joins TRBV5-1 to TRBJ1-2, with D possibly matching TRBD1 (6 bases). CDR1 is SGHRS, CDR2 YFSETQ, per germline. The ends were cut back, 2 bases at V and 2 bases at J, with 7 bases in the middle. CDR3 length equals 13 residues.

A single count supports this clone. The chain links TRBV19 to TRBJ2-3; weak D call: TRBD2 (5 bases). V lost 7 bases and J lost 6, with 20 bases in between. Germline V gene lookup returns CDR1 LNHDA and CDR2 SQIVND (reference sequence). The CDR3 covers 15 residues. The chain's CDR3 is CASNEADRTLDTQYF. In nucleotides, the CDR3 is TGTGCCAGTAATGAAGCGGACCGCACATTGGATACGCAGTATTTT.

This rearrangement joins TRBV18 to TRBJ1-1; TRBD1 might be the D (6 bases). The CDR3 is 15 residues long. V was shortened by 3 bases and J by 1 base, with 12 bases between the two germline ends. CDR1 KGHSH and CDR2 LQKENI come from the germline V gene. The CDR3 is CASSPDRGGNTEAFF. The CDR3 nucleotides are TGTGCCAGCTCACCTGATAGGGGGGGGAACACTGAAGCTTTCTTT.

The gene calls are TRBV7-3 and TRBJ2-1; D perhaps matches TRBD2 (5 bases). The CDR3 is 15 amino acids. Per germline, CDR1 SGHTA and CDR2 FQGTGA. V was shortened by 4 bases and J by 8 bases, with 18 bases between the two germline ends. CDR3 coding DNA: TGTGCCAGCAGCTCCCTCGGACTCGCCGGGGATGAGCAGTTCTTC. Its translation is CASSSLGLAGDEQFF.

The chain combines TRBV10-3 with TRBJ2-4, with a weak D call TRBD1 (6 bases). The CDR3 length is 15 residues. Germline CDR1 reads ENHRY; CDR2 reads SYGVKD. Trimming shortened V by 0 bases and J by 4 bases, and 10 bases separated the two germline ends. DNA for the CDR3: TGTGCCATCAGTGAGTCGTTAGGGACAAAAAACATTCAGTACTTC. It is translated as CAISESLGTKNIQYF.

V gene TRBV4-3 combines with J gene TRBJ1-1; 10 bases agree with TRBD1. V was clipped by 3 bases and J by 0 bases; unmatched bases: 7. This CDR3 spans 17 amino acids. Looked up from germline, CDR1 is LGHNA and CDR2 is YSLEER. The CDR3 spells CASSHWTGGLVNTEAFF. CDR3 coding DNA: TGCGCCAGCAGCCATTGGACAGGGGGGCTGGTGAACACTGAAGCTTTCTTT.

The V call is TRBV4-2, the J call TRBJ1-3; no firm D call. The V end was cut by 0 bases, the J end by 0 bases, with 6 bases between. The CDR3 sequence is 15 residues long. Germline CDR1 is LGHNA and CDR2 is YNFKEQ. The CDR3 region is CASSQDRFSGNTIYF. The CDR3 nucleotides are TGTGCCAGCAGCCAAGACAGGTTCTCTGGAAACACCATATATTTT.

The rearrangement links TRBV28 to TRBJ2-7, with 7 positions matching TRBD2. With 8 bases clipped from V and 5 bases from J, the junction kept 6 bases outside the gene matches. This CDR3 comprises 12 residues. The germline V gene encodes CDR1 MDHEN and CDR2 SYDVKM. This chain's CDR3 is CASGGGPHEQYF. DNA for the CDR3: TGTGCCAGCGGGGGAGGGCCCCACGAGCAGTACTTC.

This chain uses TRBV28 with TRBJ2-2; 15 bases are a match to TRBD2. The CDR3 contains 21 residues. Germline assignment: CDR1 MDHEN and CDR2 SYDVKM. V gave up 5 bases and J gave up 4 bases; unmatched junction bases: 17. The CDR3 DNA reads as TGTGCCAGCAGTCCCCAGGGACGGACTAGCGGGAGGGCCGGTGTCACCGGGGAGCTGTTTTTT. Its translation is CASSPQGRTSGRAGVTGELFF.

V is TRBV24-1 and J is TRBJ1-2; 7 bases are shared with TRBD1. The CDR3 has 16 residues. Germline V gene sequence: CDR1 KGHDR, CDR2 SFDVKD. Trimming removed 4 bases from V and 2 bases from J; junction bases left unmatched: 9. The CDR3 spells CATSDPRRGQNYGYTF. DNA for the CDR3: TGTGCCACCAGTGACCCCAGAAGGGGACAGAACTATGGCTACACCTTC.

In this sample, this clone turned up a few times. The rearrangement joins TRBV4-1 to TRBJ2-1; 13 nucleotides match TRBD2. Trimming at V came to 3 bases and at J to 6 bases, leaving 5 bases not matched to a gene. The CDR3 loop spans 16 amino acids. Germline CDR1 and CDR2: MGHRA and YSYEKL. CDR3 sequence reads: CASSQDGLAGVNEQFF. The CDR3 DNA reads TGCGCCAGCAGCCAGGATGGACTAGCGGGAGTCAATGAGCAGTTCTTC.

The gene calls are TRBV28 and TRBJ2-7; TRBD2 matches 8 bases. Germline V gene lookup returns CDR1 MDHEN and CDR2 SYDVKM. The length of the CDR3 is 14 residues. The V gene end was trimmed by 6 bases and the J gene end by 3 bases; junction bases not matched to a gene: 7. The CDR3 coding sequence is TGTGCCAGCAGGTCCCCGGGAGGGGGCTACGAGCAGTACTTC. As protein: CASRSPGGGYEQYF. Full variable domain (outside the CDR3, taken from reference TRBV28 and TRBJ2-7): DVKVTQSSRYLVKRTGEKVFLECVQDMDHENMFWYRQDPGLGLRLIYFSYDVKMKEKGDIPEGYSVSREKKERFSLILESASTNQTSMYLCASRSPGGGYEQYFGPGTRLTVT.

The chain recombines TRBV20-1 with TRBJ1-3, with no clear D. The CDR3 loop spans 14 amino acids. The germline V and J ends were trimmed by 3 bases and 0 bases, with 9 bases remaining between them. CDR1 and CDR2 (germline): DFQATT, SNEGSKA (reference sequence). The CDR3 DNA sequence: TGCAGTGCTAGTCTCCCAGGCTCTGGAAACACCATATATTTT. Amino acids: CSASLPGSGNTIYF.

This clone was seen more than once but under ten times. This rearrangement joins TRBV4-3 to TRBJ2-3; TRBD2 matches 14 bases. The CDR3 loop spans 17 amino acids. Unmatched junction bases numbered 2, after V lost 2 bases and J lost 1 base. Germline V gives CDR1 LGHNA, CDR2 YSLEER. The CDR3: CASSQMTSGRGTDTQYF. CDR3 coding DNA: TGCGCCAGCAGCCAAATGACTAGCGGGAGGGGCACAGATACGCAGTATTTT.

This chain uses TRBV11-1 with TRBJ1-1, with TRBD1 identical over 8 bases. With V trimmed by 5 bases and J by 1 base, 9 bases remained unmatched. Germline CDR1 and CDR2: SGHAT and FQDESV (reference sequence). The CDR3 runs to 16 residues. CDR3 nucleotides: TGTGCCAGCAGCAAGGACAGGGCCCGAGGGAACACTGAAGCTTTCTTT. Its translation: CASSKDRARGNTEAFF.

This clone appeared a few times. The V call is TRBV7-6, the J call TRBJ2-7; no definite D call. V shed 5 bases and J shed 3 bases, with 14 bases lying between them. The germline CDR1 and CDR2 sequences are SGHVS and FNYEAQ. CDR3 length: 14 residues. CDR3 sequence (DNA): TGTGCCAGCAGCCCCGCCCCCGGAGTCTACGAGCAGTACTTC. Translated: CASSPAPGVYEQYF.

This chain connects TRBV5-1 to TRBJ1-3, with D possibly being TRBD1 (6 bases). CDR1 SGHRS and CDR2 YFSETQ come from the germline V gene. The CDR3 length is 14 residues. With 0 bases removed from V and 4 bases from J, the gap between germline ends came to 8 bases. In nucleotides, the CDR3 is TGCGCCAGCAGCTTGGAAGGGACAGGAAACACCATATATTTT. It yields the protein CASSLEGTGNTIYF.

This clone was seen once. The J gene is TRBJ1-1, the V gene TRBV15; TRBD1 matches at 7 bases. This CDR3 contains 15 residues. The V segment lost 1 base and the J segment 0 bases; nucleotides outside the gene matches: 2. Germline CDR1 LNHNV, CDR2 YYDKDF (reference sequence). CDR3 protein: CATSRGRGMNTEAFF. For the CDR3, the DNA is TGTGCCACCAGCAGAGGCAGGGGGATGAACACTGAAGCTTTCTTT.

This clone was seen more than once but under ten times. CDR3 in amino acids: CASSISGEVAFF. The CDR3 region has the DNA TGTGCCAGTAGTATATCCGGGGAGGTGGCTTTCTTT. The chain employs TRBV19 and TRBJ1-1; D remains unclear. With 2 bases removed from V and 11 bases from J, the gap between germline ends came to 12 bases. Germline CDR1 reads LNHDA; CDR2 reads SQIVND (reference sequence). The CDR3 loop spans 12 amino acids. The whole variable domain, filled in from reference TRBV19 and TRBJ1-1, reads DGGITQSPKYLFRKEGQNVTLSCEQNLNHDAMYWYRQDPGQGLRLIYYSQIVNDFQKGDIAEGYSVSREKKESFPLTVTSAQKNPTAFYLCASSISGEVAFFGQGTRLTVV.

The chain joins TRBV7-3 to TRBJ1-1; no clear D. V was cut by 2 bases and J by 2 bases, with 6 bases left in between. Germline V gene sequence: CDR1 SGHTA, CDR2 FQGTGA. The CDR3 has 13 amino acids. CDR3 region: CASSLPPNTEAFF. DNA of the CDR3: TGTGCCAGCAGCTTACCCCCTAACACTGAAGCTTTCTTT.

A remark on this clone: At one end, the junction sequence differs from germline, possibly due to a read error. This sequence joins TRBV19 and TRBJ1-5, with unresolved D. Germline V gives CDR1 LNHDA, CDR2 SQIVND (reference sequence). The CDR3 consists of 16 residues. DNA of the CDR3: TGTGCCAGTAGCATAGTGGGAGGGTGGAGCAATCAGCCCCAGCATTTT. Translated: CASSIVGGWSNQPQHF.